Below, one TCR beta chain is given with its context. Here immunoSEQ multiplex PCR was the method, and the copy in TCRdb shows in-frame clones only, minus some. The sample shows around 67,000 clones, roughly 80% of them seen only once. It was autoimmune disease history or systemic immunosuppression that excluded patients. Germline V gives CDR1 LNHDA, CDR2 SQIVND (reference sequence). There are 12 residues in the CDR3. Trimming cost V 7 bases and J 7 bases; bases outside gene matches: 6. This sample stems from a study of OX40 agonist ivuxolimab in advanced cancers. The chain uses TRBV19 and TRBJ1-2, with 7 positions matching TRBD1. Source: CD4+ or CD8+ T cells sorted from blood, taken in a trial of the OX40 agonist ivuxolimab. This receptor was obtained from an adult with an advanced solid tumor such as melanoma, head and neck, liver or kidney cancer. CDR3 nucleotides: TGTGCCAGTAAGCAGGGGGAAACTGGCTACACCTTC. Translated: CASKQGETGYTF.